Sequencing of this T cell receptor (beta chain) was carried out in a study of blood T cell repertoires in COVID-19. On the study more broadly: Nucleic acid was either cDNA or gDNA, and it came from T cells, B-cell-depleted T cells, or PBMCs.

Participants, roughly 18 to 90 years old, spanned about two dozen US areas. Participant reports of clinical history set cohort assignment. Per the study methods: It was from reference gene primer amplification that nucleated cell counts were estimated. Sequencing used immunoSEQ multiplex PCR; TCRdb keeps in-frame clones, though not all of them. The V and J calls and the clone size are those of that table, but D and trimming were determined from the DNA. Of about 480,000 clones in the sample, roughly 90% were seen once. The germline V gene encodes CDR1 MNHEY and CDR2 SMNVEV (reference sequence). Losses at the gene ends were 2 bases for V and 4 bases for J; bases not matched to a gene: 11. CDR3 length equals 18 residues.

The sequenced sample consisted of PBMCs or T cells enriched from blood (not recorded which). J is TRBJ2-1 and V is TRBV27, with TRBD2 identical over 10 bases. This sequence was found in a woman aged 40-49 years who had recovered from COVID-19. Written as DNA, the CDR3 is TGTGCCAGCAGTTTAAGGCTAGCGGGAGTTGCGGTTTACAATGAGCAGTTCTTC. Encoded protein: CASSLRLAGVAVYNEQFF.